This TCR beta chain is from a study of cytomegalovirus exposure and HLA in healthy donors. As regards this clone: Its antigen remains unknown.

Study-wide findings and caveats: TCR beta chains numbering some 160 were designated cytomegalovirus-associated.

The CDR3 contains 14 residues. J gave up 16 bases and V 1 base, and 10 bases lay outside the gene matches. Germline V gives CDR1 MGHRA, CDR2 YSYEKL. Measured with immunoSEQ multiplex PCR; TCRdb has only the in-frame clones, and not every one. Of fewer than 130,000 clones detected, about 92% appear once; the ten largest clones hold 1.5% to 2%. Sequences were obtained from PBMCs. This receptor was taken from a woman aged 18-35 years in good health and CMV-seronegative. The chain links TRBV4-1 to TRBJ2-1, with TRBD1 identical over 10 bases. The CDR3 reads CASSQGPRQGACFF. DNA for the CDR3: TGCGCCAGCAGCCAAGGACCTCGACAGGGGGCTTGTTTCTTC.